This T cell receptor (beta chain) was sequenced in a study of T-cell reconstitution after alpha-beta-depleted transplantation in children. The germline V gene has CDR1 SGHTA and CDR2 FQGNSA. The CDR3 is 17 residues long. Trimming cost V 5 bases and J 11 bases, with 28 bases left between them. This clonotype appeared a few times. Preparation of the TCRbeta library used unique molecular identifiers. TCRdb called the PCR reads again in MiXCR, with one record for every CDR3 protein. The sample carries more than 75,000 distinct CDR3 sequences, under 25% recorded once. The sample in question was PBMCs, obtained before TCRalphabeta/CD19-depleted stem cell transplant. V gene TRBV7-2 combines with J gene TRBJ2-1, with D possibly TRBD2 on 6 matching bases. The TCR sequence derives from a boy aged 2 to 10 with acute lymphoblastic leukemia, due to receive a stem cell transplant. The CDR3 spells CASSVTGDWRDGLQQFF. In DNA, the CDR3 is TGTGCCAGCAGCGTAACGGGGGATTGGCGGGATGGACTCCAGCAGTTCTTC. The whole variable domain, filled in from reference TRBV7-2 and TRBJ2-1, reads GAGVSQSPSNKVTEKGKDVELRCDPISGHTALYWYRQSLGQGLEFLIYFQGNSAPDKSGLPSDRFSAERTGGSVSTLTIQRTQQEDSAVYLCASSVTGDWRDGLQQFFGPGTRLTVL.